These 18 T cell receptor beta chains were all obtained from the same sample, sequenced in a study of blood T cell repertoires in COVID-19 (dated by TCRdb to about 2020). The protocol used for the library was the immunoSEQ multiplex PCR assay. The clones in this table, taken by TCRdb from immuneACCESS, are in-frame only. Not every clone is retained; where verified, under half of the shortfall comes from an unresolved V gene, and the cause of the rest is unknown. The table for this sample lists approximately 190,000 clones; about four fifths of them were counted only once. The ten most abundant clones make up 4.5% to 5.5% of the sample. Sequenced sample: peripheral blood. The receptors were sampled from a woman aged 70-85 years with active or convalescent COVID-19.

V is TRBV28 and J is TRBJ2-7; 10 nucleotides line up with TRBD1. Germline CDR1 and CDR2: MDHEN and SYDVKM. Unmatched junction bases numbered 4, after V lost 1 base and J lost 4 bases. The CDR3 is made up of 15 amino acids. CDR3 nucleotide sequence: TGTGCCAGCAGTTTATTGGGACAGGGGAAATACGAGCAGTACTTC. As protein: CASSLLGQGKYEQYF.

The chain combines TRBV30 with TRBJ2-1; TRBD2 matches 8 bases. Germline V gene lookup returns CDR1 GTSNPN and CDR2 SVGIG (reference sequence). This CDR3 region has 15 residues. The trim removed 0 bases at V and 9 bases at J, leaving 10 bases unmatched. DNA for the CDR3: TGTGCCTGGAGTGTGGGACGGGAGGGCCGAGGTGAGCAGTTCTTC. This codes for CAWSVGREGRGEQFF. Looking up the rest from reference TRBV30 and TRBJ2-1 gives the full variable domain: SQTIHQWPATLVQPVGSPLSLECTVEGTSNPNLYWYRQAAGRGLQLLFYSVGIGQISSEVPQNLSASRPQDRQFILSSKKLLLSDSGFYLCAWSVGREGRGEQFFGPGTRLTVL.

The chain uses TRBV28 and TRBJ1-5; D uncertain. This CDR3 has 15 amino acids. Germline V gives CDR1 MDHEN, CDR2 SYDVKM. The germline V and J ends were trimmed by 1 base and 2 bases, with 9 bases remaining between them. In DNA form, the CDR3 reads TGTGCCAGCAGTTTATATGGCCGTGGCAATCAGCCCCAGCATTTT. Amino acid sequence: CASSLYGRGNQPQHF.

The CDR3 protein is CASSFDRASIYGYTF. As DNA, the CDR3 is TGTGCCAGCAGCTTCGACAGGGCTTCTATCTATGGCTACACCTTC. The chain uses TRBV11-2 and TRBJ1-2, with 7 bases identical to TRBD1. CDR1 and CDR2 (germline): SGHAT, FQNNGV. Germline trimming cut 3 bases from V and 4 bases from J; bases unmatched to any gene: 8. The CDR3 length is 15 residues.

V and J are TRBV27 and TRBJ1-4; D is ambiguous. This CDR3 has 13 amino acids. Trimming removed 5 bases at V and 0 bases at J, with 4 bases between. Germline assignment: CDR1 MNHEY and CDR2 SMNVEV (reference sequence). DNA for the CDR3: TGTGCCAGCAGTCCTGCAACTAATGAAAAACTGTTTTTT. Protein sequence: CASSPATNEKLFF.

The rearrangement uses TRBV7-2 and TRBJ2-1; 12 bases match TRBD2. Looked up from germline, CDR1 is SGHTA and CDR2 is FQGNSA. Unmatched junction bases numbered 6, after V lost 4 bases and J lost 8 bases. This CDR3 has 15 residues. In DNA, the CDR3 is TGTGCCAGCAGCTCCCGGACTAGCGGGATGTATGAGCAGTTCTTC. Protein: CASSSRTSGMYEQFF.

This chain connects TRBV9 to TRBJ1-2; 9 bases are shared with TRBD1. J was trimmed by 0 bases and V by 0 bases; bases with no gene match: 12. Germline-derived CDR1 and CDR2 are SGDLS and YYNGEE. This CDR3 spans 19 amino acids. CDR3 coding DNA: TGTGCCAGCAGCGTAGGAGGGGCGTCGGACAGGGGAGCTAACTATGGCTACACCTTC. Amino acid sequence: CASSVGGASDRGANYGYTF.

The chain joins TRBV27 to TRBJ2-1; TRBD2 matches 12 bases. The CDR3 sequence is 22 residues long. V was clipped by 5 bases and J by 3 bases; unmatched bases: 23. Germline V lookup: CDR1 MNHEY, CDR2 SMNVEV (reference sequence). DNA for the CDR3: TGTGCCAGCAGTCCAAGACTAGCGGGAGTACCTAAAAGCAGGGGATTCTACAATGAGCAGTTCTTC. Protein: CASSPRLAGVPKSRGFYNEQFF.

The V call is TRBV5-5, the J call TRBJ1-1; no reliable D call. Deletions cut 4 bases from V and 5 bases from J, with 15 bases between. In germline, CDR1 is SGHKS, CDR2 YYEKEE (reference sequence). The CDR3 runs 14 residues. The CDR3 DNA reads as TGTGCCAGCAGCCCCGTATCCAGAGCGACTGAAGCTTTCTTT. Translated, it gives CASSPVSRATEAFF.

The table lists this clone with a count of one. The chain recombines TRBV6-6 with TRBJ2-3, with TRBD2 identical over 10 bases. V shed 5 bases, J shed 5 bases, and the junction held 4 bases outside the gene matches. Germline V gene sequence: CDR1 MNHNY, CDR2 SVGAGI (reference sequence). CDR3 length equals 14 residues. In nucleotides, the CDR3 is TGTGCCAGCAGTACACCTAGCGGGAGAGATACGCAGTATTTT. Its translation is CASSTPSGRDTQYF.

J is TRBJ2-1 and V is TRBV19; D perhaps matches TRBD2 (5 bases). The V gene lost 5 bases and the J gene lost 6 bases, with 14 bases spanning the gap. Germline V gene sequence: CDR1 LNHDA, CDR2 SQIVND (reference sequence). The CDR3 is 14 residues long. The CDR3 bases are TGTGCCAGTAGTTCCAGACTATCTTTCAATGAGCAGTTCTTC. Translation gives CASSSRLSFNEQFF.

The rearrangement joins TRBV28 to TRBJ1-5; D is unclear. The CDR3 contains 13 residues. Germline CDR1 MDHEN, CDR2 SYDVKM. Trimming pared 5 bases from V and 6 bases from J, leaving 11 bases between. This CDR3 reads CASSLSPSQPQHF. Here the CDR3 DNA reads TGTGCCAGCAGTCTATCCCCGAGTCAGCCCCAGCATTTT.

The chain has TRBV28 and TRBJ2-3; 11 bases map to TRBD2. CDR3 length equals 16 residues. Trimming at V came to 5 bases and at J to 0 bases, leaving 4 bases not matched to a gene. Germline CDR1 is MDHEN and CDR2 is SYDVKM. The CDR3 region has the DNA TGTGCCAGCAGTCCTAGCGGGAGGACTAGCACAGATACGCAGTATTTT. Translated: CASSPSGRTSTDTQYF.

The chain has TRBV27 and TRBJ2-1, with TRBD1 as a possible D gene (5 bases). The CDR3 loop spans 15 amino acids. The germline CDR1 and CDR2 sequences are MNHEY and SMNVEV (reference sequence). V lost 6 bases and J lost 2, with 14 bases in between. The CDR3 spells CASRGAPMTYNEQFF. The CDR3 DNA is TGTGCCAGCAGAGGGGCCCCAATGACCTACAATGAGCAGTTCTTC.

The chain couples TRBV5-1 to TRBJ1-2; D gene unclear. The CDR3 contains 14 residues. CDR1 is SGHRS and CDR2 is YFSETQ in the germline V gene. The V and J ends lost 3 bases and 5 bases respectively, with 14 bases between them. In nucleotides, the CDR3 is TGCGCCAGCAGCTCAACAACCGCGGGGTATGGCTACACCTTC. Amino acids: CASSSTTAGYGYTF.

This chain joins TRBV3-1 (or the pseudogene TRBV3-2) and TRBJ2-7; 7 nucleotides line up with TRBD1. CDR3 length equals 15 residues. The ends lost 1 base at V and 3 bases at J; junction bases unmatched: 6. Germline values: CDR1 LGHDT, CDR2 YNNKEL (reference sequence). CDR3 coding DNA: TGTGCCAGCAGCCAAGCCGGGGCAGGGGGCTACGAGCAGTACTTC. Translating gives CASSQAGAGGYEQYF.

The chain couples TRBV3-1 (or the pseudogene TRBV3-2) to TRBJ2-1, with D perhaps matching TRBD2 (5 bases). CDR3 length: 16 residues. Deletions cut 4 bases from V and 0 bases from J, with 13 bases between. Germline lookup yields CDR1 LGHDT and CDR2 YNNKEL (reference sequence). CDR3 sequence reads: CASSLRSGSSYNEQFF. The CDR3 DNA reads as TGTGCCAGCAGCCTACGGAGCGGTAGCTCCTACAATGAGCAGTTCTTC.

The chain joins TRBV2 to TRBJ1-4; D gene unclear. This CDR3 spans 14 amino acids. Trimming cost V 5 bases and J 1 base, with 8 bases left between them. The V gene's germline CDR1 is SNHLY and CDR2 FYNNEI. DNA for the CDR3: TGTGCCAGCAGTAACGGTAGAACTAATGAAAAACTGTTTTTT. The encoded protein is CASSNGRTNEKLFF.